The rows below give T cell receptor beta chains drawn from one sample of a study of regulatory T cells in long-lasting Graves disease. TCRdb processed the multiplex PCR reads anew with MiXCR; each CDR3 protein has one entry. The sample consists of about 560,000 distinct CDR3 sequences, roughly 15% of them appearing once. The same data also contributed to another study, on T cells in Graves' hyperthyroidism and ophthalmopathy.

Sample: peripheral blood mononuclear cells (PBMCs), taken at new diagnosis, from a patient treated with antithyroid drugs. The receptors were sampled from a man aged 18-30 years with Graves disease. Each CDR3 is given with its conserved first and last residue. D genes are given only for firm matches. Expanded clones get a size class; other rows say once, few or many, or leave the size out.

>-|TRBV5-1|-|TRBJ2-5
TGCGCCAGCAGCTTGGTTAGCGGAACAGAGACCCAGTACTTC
CASSLVSGTETQYF
>many|TRBV7-9|-|TRBJ2-6
TGTGCCAGCAGCCCGAAAGAATCTGGGGCCAACGTCCTGACTTTC
CASSPKESGANVLTF
>few|TRBV6-1|-|TRBJ1-1
TGTGCCAGCAGGAACCGGTACACTGAAGCTTTCTTT
CASRNRYTEAFF
>-|TRBV7-3|-|TRBJ2-1
TGTGCCAGCAGCTCACATATCCCGGGACTGCCACTTTCCTACAATGAGCAGTTCTTC
CASSSHIPGLPLSYNEQFF
>many|TRBV2|-|TRBJ1-3
TGTGCCAGCAGTGACACATACTCTGGAAACACCATATATTTT
CASSDTYSGNTIYF
>many|TRBV27|-|TRBJ2-5
TGTGCCAGCAGTCCGCTAAGAGGTTCCCAAGAGACCCAGTACTTC
CASSPLRGSQETQYF
>many|TRBV7-9|TRBD1|TRBJ2-1
TGTGCCAGCAGTGAACAGGGGAATGAGCAGTTCTTC
CASSEQGNEQFF
>many|TRBV28|-|TRBJ2-2
TGTGCCAGCATCGGGACGAACACCGGGGAGCTGTTTTTT
CASIGTNTGELFF
>many|TRBV10-3|TRBD1|TRBJ2-1
TGTGCCATCAGCCCATGGACAGGGGGCCAAAGACTAACCTACAATGAGCAGTTCTTC
CAISPWTGGQRLTYNEQFF
>many|TRBV7-3|TRBD2|TRBJ2-1
TGTGCCAGCAGCCTTAGCGGGAGGAACAATGAGCAGTTCTTC
CASSLSGRNNEQFF
>few|TRBV7-9|-|TRBJ1-6
TGTGCCAGCAGCCCGTCAGGGGATTCACCCCTCCACTTT
CASSPSGDSPLHF
>-|TRBV2|-|TRBJ1-1
TGTGCCAGCAGGGATACTATTGAAGCTTTCTTT
CASRDTIEAFF
>-|TRBV7-9|-|TRBJ1-4
TGTGCCAGCAGCGCCACCGGGGGCGCGTTGGAAAAACTGTTTTTT
CASSATGGALEKLFF
>-|TRBV5-1|-|TRBJ1-5
TGCGCCATCAACGTGGGACATTGCAATCAGCCCCAGCATTTT
CAINVGHCNQPQHF
>-|TRBV29-1|TRBD2|TRBJ2-1
TGCAGCGTGGGACTAGCTTCCTACAATGAGCAGTTCTTC
CSVGLASYNEQFF
>many|TRBV5-1|-|TRBJ2-5
TGCGCCAGCAGCATGGGTGACAGGTCTAACCAAGAGACCCAGTACTTC
CASSMGDRSNQETQYF
>-|TRBV3-1|-|TRBJ2-1
TGTGCCAGCAGCCCCGGCGGGGTTTTTTACAATGAGCAGTTCTTC
CASSPGGVFYNEQFF